The T cell receptor (beta chain) described here comes from a study of T cells in localized non-small cell lung cancer. Broader study findings: Adjacent lung exhibited a median of approximately 50 among the 100 most abundant tumor clones. Heterogeneity within the tumor remains possible, as just one region underwent sequencing. Among blood samples, higher T cell density accompanied longer overall survival. Uninvolved adjacent lung had higher T cell clonality than tumor and all other tissues.

In this sample, this clone turned up a few times. What it binds is unknown. Trimming left V 1 base short and J 5 bases short, with 5 bases between. CDR3 size: 12 residues. Germline V lookup: CDR1 LNHDA, CDR2 SQIVND (reference sequence). Sequencing used immunoSEQ multiplex PCR; TCRdb keeps in-frame clones, though not all of them. The sample holds roughly 3,100 clones, 25% to 35% seen once. The chain employs TRBV19 and TRBJ2-5; unclear D gene. The sample here was lung tumor tissue, taken before any cancer treatment. This clonotype was sampled from an older female donor with stage I lung adenocarcinoma. The chain's CDR3 is CASSIGRETQYF. In DNA form, the CDR3 reads TGTGCCAGTAGTATAGGGCGGGAGACCCAGTACTTC.